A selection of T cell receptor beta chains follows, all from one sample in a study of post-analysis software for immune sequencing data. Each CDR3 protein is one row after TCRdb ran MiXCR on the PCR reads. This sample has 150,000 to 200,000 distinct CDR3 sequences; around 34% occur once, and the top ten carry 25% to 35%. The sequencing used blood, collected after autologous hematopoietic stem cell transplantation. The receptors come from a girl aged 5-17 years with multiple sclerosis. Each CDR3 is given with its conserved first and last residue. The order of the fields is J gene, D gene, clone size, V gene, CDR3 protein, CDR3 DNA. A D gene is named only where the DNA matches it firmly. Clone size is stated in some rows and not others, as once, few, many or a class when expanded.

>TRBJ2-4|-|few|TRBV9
CASSVATGRENIQYF
TGTGCCAGCAGCGTAGCTACTGGCAGGGAAAACATTCAGTACTTC
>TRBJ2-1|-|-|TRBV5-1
CASSKDGDNEQFF
TGCGCCAGCAGCAAGGACGGAGACAATGAGCAGTTCTTC
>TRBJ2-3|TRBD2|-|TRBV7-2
CASSPGLAGVGGTDTQYF
TGTGCCAGCAGCCCGGGACTAGCGGGAGTTGGGGGCACAGATACGCAGTATTTT
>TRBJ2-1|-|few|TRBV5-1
CASSLVVGRENEQFF
TGCGCCAGCAGCTTGGTGGTTGGCAGGGAGAATGAGCAGTTCTTC
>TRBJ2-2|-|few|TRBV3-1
CASSQGYPNTGELFF
TGTGCCAGCAGCCAAGGGTACCCGAACACCGGGGAGCTGTTTTTT
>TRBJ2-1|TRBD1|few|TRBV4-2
CASSPSSPGQGHDEQFF
TGTGCCAGCAGCCCGTCATCGCCGGGACAGGGGCACGATGAGCAGTTCTTC
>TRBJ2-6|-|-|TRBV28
CATISGSGANVLTF
TGTGCCACCATTAGTGGGTCTGGGGCCAACGTCCTGACTTTC
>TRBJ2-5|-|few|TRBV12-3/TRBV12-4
CASSLRASVLQETQYF
TGTGCCAGCAGTTTAAGGGCTAGCGTACTCCAAGAGACCCAGTACTTC
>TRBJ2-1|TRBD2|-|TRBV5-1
CASSLASGSRNNKQFF
TGCGCCAGCAGCTTGGCTAGCGGGAGTCGGAACAATAAGCAGTTCTTC
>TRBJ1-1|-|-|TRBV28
CASIPRRGNTEAFF
TGTGCCAGCATTCCCCGGAGGGGTAACACTGAAGCTTTCTTT
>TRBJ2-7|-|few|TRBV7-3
CASSILAGVGEQYF
TGTGCCAGCAGCATACTAGCAGGAGTCGGCGAGCAGTACTTC
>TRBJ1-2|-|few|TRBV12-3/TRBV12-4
CASSLRTPDLNYGYTF
TGTGCCAGCAGTTTGAGGACACCGGACCTAAACTATGGCTACACCTTC
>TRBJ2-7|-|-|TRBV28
CACHGFTCEQYF
TGTGCCTGCCACGGCTTCACCTGCGAGCAGTACTTC
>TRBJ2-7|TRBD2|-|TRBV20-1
CSARGGGEIHEQYF
TGCAGTGCTAGAGGCGGGGGGGAAATCCACGAGCAGTACTTC
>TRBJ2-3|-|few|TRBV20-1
CSAVDSPDTQYF
TGCAGTGCCGTGGACAGTCCAGATACGCAGTATTTT
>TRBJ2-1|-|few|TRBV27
CASSGNSIQGEQFF
TGTGCCAGCTCAGGGAACAGCATTCAGGGTGAGCAGTTCTTC
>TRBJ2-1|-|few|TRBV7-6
CASSRGRGGEQFF
TGTGCCAGCAGCAGGGGCCGGGGCGGGGAGCAGTTCTTC
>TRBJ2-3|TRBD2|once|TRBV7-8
CAGSLERGLVTDTQYF
TGTGCCGGCAGCTTAGAGAGAGGACTAGTGACAGATACGCAGTATTTT
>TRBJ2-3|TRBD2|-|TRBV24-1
CATSDWTSGTQDTQYF
TGTGCCACCAGTGATTGGACTAGCGGGACCCAAGATACGCAGTATTTT
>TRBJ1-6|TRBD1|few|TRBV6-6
CASSYSPGQSNSPLHF
TGTGCCAGCAGTTACTCACCGGGACAGAGTAATTCACCCCTCCACTTT
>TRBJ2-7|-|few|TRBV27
CASSEQGGNYEQYF
TGTGCCAGCAGTGAACAGGGGGGGAACTACGAGCAGTACTTC
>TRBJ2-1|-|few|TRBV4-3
CASSQDRGPMREQFF
TGCGCCAGCAGCCAAGATCGGGGCCCTATGAGGGAGCAGTTCTTC
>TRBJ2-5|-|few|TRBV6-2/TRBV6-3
CASSSLNRLQETQYF
TGTGCCAGCAGCTCCTTAAATCGGCTTCAAGAGACCCAGTACTTC
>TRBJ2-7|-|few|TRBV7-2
CASAELDLDEQYF
TGTGCCAGCGCGGAGCTAGATTTGGACGAGCAGTACTTC
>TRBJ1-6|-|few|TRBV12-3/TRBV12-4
CASRQSPNSYNSPLHF
TGTGCCAGCAGGCAAAGTCCCAACTCCTATAATTCACCCCTCCACTTT
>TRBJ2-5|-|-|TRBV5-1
CASSFSQETQYF
TGTGCCAGCAGTTTCAGCCAAGAGACCCAGTACTTC
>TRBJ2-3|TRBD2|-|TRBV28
CASGEVGTTGLAGLQDTQYF
TGTGCCAGCGGTGAAGTGGGGACGACCGGACTAGCGGGGTTGCAAGATACGCAGTATTTT
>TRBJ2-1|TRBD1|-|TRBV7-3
CASSLDRVTEQFF
TGTGCCAGCAGCTTGGACAGGGTGACTGAGCAGTTCTTC
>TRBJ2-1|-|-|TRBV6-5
CASSYARVDNEQFF
TGTGCCAGCAGTTACGCAAGGGTGGACAATGAGCAGTTCTTC
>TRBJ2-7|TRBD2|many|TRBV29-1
CSVRASGPYEQYF
TGCAGCGTTAGGGCTAGCGGGCCCTACGAGCAGTACTTC
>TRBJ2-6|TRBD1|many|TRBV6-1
CASTGTGGSGANVLTF
TGTGCCAGCACCGGGACAGGGGGTTCTGGGGCCAACGTCCTGACTTTC
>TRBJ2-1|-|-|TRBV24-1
CATSDSTSSEQFF
TGTGCCACCAGTGACTCGACTAGTAGTGAGCAGTTCTTC
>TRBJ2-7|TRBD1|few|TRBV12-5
CASGHRTGAGYEQYF
TGTGCTAGTGGCCACAGGACAGGGGCCGGTTACGAGCAGTACTTC
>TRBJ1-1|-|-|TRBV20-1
CRVTGNTEAFF
TGCAGAGTGACAGGGAACACTGAAGCTTTCTTT
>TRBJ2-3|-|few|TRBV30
CAWSASTDTQYF
TGTGCCTGGAGTGCCAGCACAGATACGCAGTATTTT
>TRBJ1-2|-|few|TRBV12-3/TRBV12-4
CASSFGQTNYGYTF
TGTGCCAGCAGTTTTGGCCAGACTAACTATGGCTACACCTTC
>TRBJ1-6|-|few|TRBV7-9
CASTMSSYNSPLHF
TGTGCCAGCACGATGAGCTCCTATAATTCACCCCTCCACTTT
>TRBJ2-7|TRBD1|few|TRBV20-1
CSARGGTGYEQYF
TGCAGTGCTAGAGGAGGGACAGGCTACGAGCAGTACTTC
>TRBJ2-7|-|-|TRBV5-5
CASSLNYEQYF
TGTGCCAGCAGCTTAAATTACGAGCAGTACTTC